Detailed here is one TCR beta chain. What it recognizes is unknown. The data were produced by immunoSEQ multiplex PCR, yet TCRdb's version contains in-frame clones alone and is incomplete. The repertoire holds about 62,000 clones, with around 80% as singletons. CDR1 and CDR2 from the germline V gene are SGHNT and YYREEE (reference sequence). The CDR3 is 13 residues long. Trimming took off 0 bases at V and 5 bases at J, with 9 bases between the two ends. The entry originates in a study of neoadjuvant anti-PD-1 for oral cavity cancer. Background on the study: Most patients had three to four biweekly doses of 3 mg/kg nivolumab before resection. The study, taken as a whole, reports: Treg/Th17 ratio rose with pretreatment blood and fell with post-treatment tumor TCRbeta clonality. With three patients per group, TCR findings need larger cohorts.

V is TRBV5-4 and J is TRBJ2-7; TRBD1 or TRBD2 may be the D gene (5 bases each). Sequenced material: PBMCs, taken before nivolumab (anti-PD-1) treatment. The origin of this receptor is a person aged 35-80 years with oral cavity squamous cell carcinoma. The CDR3 coding sequence is TGTGCCAGCAGCTTGGGAAGGGACCACGAGCAGTACTTC. Protein product: CASSLGRDHEQYF.